The present T cell receptor (beta chain) was sequenced within a study of cytomegalovirus exposure and HLA in healthy donors. As to this clone: Its target is not known.

Trimming stripped 8 bases from V and 8 bases from J, with 21 bases between. Germline CDR1 and CDR2: MDHEN and SYDVKM. The CDR3 covers 15 residues. Researchers ran the PCR with 60 Vbeta and 13 Jbeta primers. Measured with immunoSEQ multiplex PCR; TCRdb has only the in-frame clones, and not every one. The table has roughly 140,000 clones, approximately 80% seen once. Study-wide points: When analyzed later, a missense DCLRE1C variant was found to be linked to TCR beta V- and J-gene trimming. A further, later analysis showed that HLA-associated TCR beta chains (compared with equally common others) were more clonally expanded.

The receptor's source is a male donor in good health and CMV-seronegative. Sequencing used PBMCs. This chain joins TRBV28 and TRBJ1-4; maybe TRBD1 (5 bases). The CDR3 loop is CASVLGGSLEEKLFF. In DNA form, the CDR3 reads TGTGCCAGCGTACTTGGGGGGAGTCTTGAGGAAAAACTGTTTTTT.